One and the same sample provided the 14 T cell receptor beta chains below, sequenced in a study of spatial heterogeneity in lung cancer. TCRdb independently ran MiXCR on the 5' RACE reads; one entry per CDR3 protein. This table holds some 41,000 distinct CDR3 sequences, about 6.5% found once. Sample time point: sample taken at primary tumor resection. The material sequenced was PBMCs, taken at surgery. Source of these receptors: a female donor with early-stage non-small cell lung cancer.

The chain is built from TRBV7-2 and TRBJ2-5; 10 nucleotides line up with TRBD2. This CDR3 is built from 15 residues. CDR1 is SGHTA and CDR2 is FQGNSA in the germline V gene. J gave up 5 bases and V 2 bases, and 5 bases lay outside the gene matches. The CDR3 DNA is TGTGCCAGCAGCTTAACTAGCGGGGTTAGGGAGACCCAGTACTTC. Protein sequence: CASSLTSGVRETQYF.

V is TRBV28 and J is TRBJ2-3; D gene ambiguous. CDR1 and CDR2 from the germline V gene are MDHEN and SYDVKM. The CDR3 length is 12 residues. Trimming removed 7 bases from V and 7 bases from J, with 12 bases in between. CDR3 bases: TGTGCCAGCACCCTCGATGGGAATACGCAGTATTTT. The encoded protein is CASTLDGNTQYF. Variable domain in full (rest from reference TRBV28 and TRBJ2-3): DVKVTQSSRYLVKRTGEKVFLECVQDMDHENMFWYRQDPGLGLRLIYFSYDVKMKEKGDIPEGYSVSREKKERFSLILESASTNQTSMYLCASTLDGNTQYFGPGTRLTVL.

This clonotype was counted at least ten times. The chain combines TRBV12-3 or TRBV12-4 with TRBJ1-1; the D is unclear. V lost 5 bases, J lost 6 bases, and 19 bases lay in between. This CDR3 contains 15 residues. As DNA, the CDR3 is TGTGCCAGCAGTGGGGTCGTTTGGGGTCCCCCTGAAGCTTTCTTT. It specifies CASSGVVWGPPEAFF.

Ten or more counts support this clonotype. The chain links TRBV29-1 to TRBJ2-2; TRBD1 matches at 7 bases. CDR1 is SQVTM, CDR2 ANQGSEA, per germline. This CDR3 has 16 residues. V shed 5 bases, J shed 5 bases, and the junction held 14 bases outside the gene matches. CDR3 region: CSVFHPTGASTGELFF. As DNA, the CDR3 is TGCAGCGTTTTTCACCCTACAGGGGCCAGTACCGGGGAGCTGTTTTTT.

The chain recombines TRBV20-1 with TRBJ1-5; 9 bases fit TRBD1. V was clipped by 6 bases and J by 7 bases; unmatched bases: 4. There are 12 residues in the CDR3. Germline-derived CDR1 and CDR2 are DFQATT and SNEGSKA (reference sequence). The CDR3 region is CSARDRVQPQHF. For the CDR3, the DNA is TGCAGTGCCCGGGACAGGGTGCAGCCCCAGCATTTT.

Notes on this clonotype: This may arise from a read error, as a much more abundant clone is one base away. V gene TRBV6-6 combines with J gene TRBJ2-4, with 8 bases lining up with TRBD1. The V gene's germline CDR1 is MNHNY and CDR2 SVGAGI (reference sequence). There are 15 residues in the CDR3. V shed 2 bases, J shed 7 bases, and the junction held 7 bases outside the gene matches. The CDR3 loop reads CASSYTTGAGNIQYF. The DNA of the CDR3 is TGTGCCAGCAGTTACACGACAGGGGCGGGGAACATTCAGTACTTC.

This clonotype has a handful of counts. The genes are TRBV6-6 and TRBJ2-1; 9 bases are shared with TRBD1. CDR3 length equals 14 residues. Trimming cost V 4 bases and J 7 bases; bases outside gene matches: 5. From germline, CDR1 is MNHNY and CDR2 SVGAGI (reference sequence). The chain's CDR3 is CASSSRQGGNEQFF. CDR3 bases: TGTGCCAGCAGTTCCCGACAGGGGGGGAATGAGCAGTTCTTC.

This clonotype was observed a handful of times. The V gene is TRBV5-1, the J gene TRBJ2-5, with D unresolved. The germline V gene has CDR1 SGHRS and CDR2 YFSETQ. The V gene lost 4 bases and the J gene lost 4 bases, with 11 bases spanning the gap. There are 13 residues in the CDR3. CDR3 DNA: TGCGCCAGCAGCGCGGTCCCGGGAGAGACCCAGTACTTC. Translating gives CASSAVPGETQYF.

A few counts support this clonotype. V and J are TRBV3-1 and TRBJ1-1; D gene ambiguous. Per germline, CDR1 LGHDT and CDR2 YNNKEL (reference sequence). This CDR3 region has 14 residues. Between the trimmed V and J ends, which lost 1 base and 8 bases, there was a span of 14 bases. The CDR3 region is CASSQGNTGSEAFF. DNA of the CDR3: TGTGCCAGCAGCCAAGGAAATACGGGCAGCGAAGCTTTCTTT.

This clonotype was recorded a few times. The junction shows a germline mismatch at one end, possibly a read error. The V call is TRBV3-1, the J call TRBJ1-6; D is uncertain. Germline CDR1 is LGHDT and CDR2 is YNNKEL (reference sequence). The CDR3 is made up of 16 amino acids. In DNA, the CDR3 is TGTGCCAGCAGCTCACGGTCTTGGACGGGATATTCGCCCCTCCACTTT. This sequence encodes CASSSRSWTGYSPLHF.

This clonotype was picked up many times. The J gene is TRBJ2-1, the V gene TRBV4-2; D gene ambiguous. The CDR3 has 14 amino acids. The ends were cut back, 3 bases at V and 9 bases at J, with 15 bases in the middle. CDR1 is LGHNA, CDR2 YNFKEQ, per germline. Here the CDR3 reads CASSQNRLAFEQFF. The CDR3, as DNA: TGTGCCAGCAGCCAGAACCGATTAGCATTTGAGCAGTTCTTC.

In its sample, this clonotype was seen many times. J is TRBJ1-5 and V is TRBV2; D might be TRBD1 (6 bases). Trimming cost V 4 bases and J 4 bases, with 11 bases left between them. This CDR3 has 14 amino acids. CDR1 and CDR2 from the germline V gene are SNHLY and FYNNEI. The CDR3 nucleotides read TGTGCCAGCAGTGGAGGGGGTTGGAATCAGCCCCAGCATTTT. Its protein product is CASSGGGWNQPQHF. The full variable domain, in which reference TRBV2 and TRBJ1-5 provide the parts outside the CDR3, is EPEVTQTPSHQVTQMGQEVILRCVPISNHLYFYWYRQILGQKVEFLVSFYNNEISEKSEIFDDQFSVERPDGSNFTLKIRSTKLEDSAMYFCASSGGGWNQPQHFGDGTRLSIL.

Concerning this clonotype itself: This may come from a read error, since a much larger clone is one base off. The gene calls are TRBV29-1 and TRBJ2-3; TRBD1 is a possible D gene (5 bases). The CDR3 is 13 residues long. Deletions cut 3 bases from V and 4 bases from J, with 11 bases between. Germline V lookup: CDR1 SQVTM, CDR2 ANQGSEA. CDR3 residues: CSVDEGASDTQYF. Written as DNA, the CDR3 is TGCAGCGTTGATGAAGGGGCGTCAGATACGCAGTATTTT.

Many counts were recorded for this clonotype. The CDR3 reads CASRPLTGPYEAFF. The CDR3 bases are TGTGCCAGCAGGCCGCTCACAGGGCCCTATGAAGCTTTCTTT. The chain joins TRBV6-6 to TRBJ1-1, with D tentatively TRBD1 (6 bases). Germline lookup yields CDR1 MNHNY and CDR2 SVGAGI (reference sequence). The CDR3 consists of 14 residues. V lost 6 bases and J 7 bases, leaving 18 bases between the germline ends.